This T cell receptor (beta chain) derives from a study of shared clonotypes between healthy human individuals. Regarding the study as a whole: A reduction in generation probabilities was seen for non-shared clonotypes relative to those shared by all four donors.

The germline V gene encodes CDR1 SGHRS and CDR2 YFSETQ. The CDR3 has 14 amino acids. V was trimmed by 3 bases and J by 1 base, leaving 10 bases between them. About this clone itself: Its target is not known. Different DNA sequences within this sample yield the same CDR3.

Splitting of each subset's genomic DNA was done evenly across several immunoSEQ plates. Profiling relied on immunoSEQ multiplex PCR, and the TCRdb table lists in-frame clones only, not all of them. Seen here are more than 1 million clones, 75% to 85% observed once, and the top ten hold around 0.47%. The rearrangement joins TRBV5-1 to TRBJ1-1; the D gene is possibly TRBD1 (5 bases). The origin of this receptor is a man aged 18 to 30 in good health. Some clones in this sample may be carry-over from other donors' samples. Sample: memory CD4+ T cells from PBMCs. Subset in this sample: CD45RA-negative fraction. The CDR3 sequence: CASSWDGGNTEAFF. The CDR3 DNA follows: TGCGCCAGCAGCTGGGACGGCGGGAACACTGAAGCTTTCTTT.